Each of the 31 T cell receptor beta chains below was sequenced from the same sample in a study (dated by TCRdb to about 2016). Library preparation was by 5' RACE. The instrument given in TCRdb is Illumina HiSeq 2000. TCRdb itself trimmed the public reads at Q25 with fastp, ran MiXCR and retained productive beta chains. Each CDR3 protein gets just one entry, which takes the most common genes and DNA from the rows behind it. Here the sample has under 750 distinct CDR3 sequences; about a tenth occur a single time. The leading ten clones occupy about 30% of the sample. Specimen: total memory T cells from blood PBMCs. The sample's cell subset or site label, in plain terms: transitional memory CD4+ T cells. The receptors were sampled from a male donor with HIV.

The table lists this clonotype with a few counts. The chain has TRBV6-1 and TRBJ2-1; 7 bases line up with TRBD2. After removal of 7 bases from V and 0 bases from J, the junction contained 6 bases not matched to a gene. In germline, CDR1 is MNHNS, CDR2 SASEGT. The CDR3 loop spans 15 amino acids. The CDR3: CASIPGGSSYNEQFF. The CDR3 DNA sequence: TGTGCCAGCATCCCCGGGGGGAGCTCCTACAATGAGCAGTTCTTC.

By share, this clonotype ranks as large (0.1 to 1%). The chain uses TRBV6-1 and TRBJ2-1, with TRBD2 identical over 11 bases. Germline CDR1 and CDR2: MNHNS and SASEGT. The CDR3 sequence is 13 residues long. The V segment lost 7 bases and the J segment 8 bases; nucleotides outside the gene matches: 4. The CDR3 DNA reads as TGTGCCAGCAACAGACTAGCGGGGTATGAGCAGTTCTTC. Encoded protein: CASNRLAGYEQFF.

There are a few counts of this clonotype. The genes are TRBV7-6 and TRBJ1-1, with D uncertain. This CDR3 has 14 amino acids. Trimming left V 4 bases short and J 2 bases short, with 11 bases between. Germline CDR1 is SGHVS and CDR2 is FNYEAQ. The DNA of the CDR3 is TGTGCCAGCAGCTCATTAGCGGTCAACACTGAAGCTTTCTTT. Encoded protein: CASSSLAVNTEAFF.

This clonotype was picked up one time. The CDR3 sequence: CAISSQGPEAFF. CDR3 coding DNA: TGTGCCATCAGCTCCCAGGGGCCTGAAGCTTTCTTT. This chain connects TRBV10-3 to TRBJ1-1; maybe TRBD1 (6 bases). CDR1 ENHRY and CDR2 SYGVKD come from the germline V gene. The CDR3 sequence is 12 residues long. Trimming took off 6 bases at V and 6 bases at J, with 11 bases between the two ends.

In its sample, this clonotype is large. The V call is TRBV19, the J call TRBJ2-1, with D possibly matching TRBD1 (5 bases). Trimming pared 5 bases from V and 4 bases from J, leaving 12 bases between. The CDR3 is 14 amino acids. From germline, CDR1 is LNHDA and CDR2 SQIVND (reference sequence). The CDR3 is CASSALGDYNEQFF. For the CDR3, the DNA is TGTGCCAGTAGTGCCTTAGGGGATTACAATGAGCAGTTCTTC.

This clonotype was seen only a few times. V and J are TRBV5-4 and TRBJ2-1, with 13 bases fitting TRBD2. V lost 4 bases and J lost 8; bases outside the gene matches: 6. The CDR3 runs 15 residues. Germline V CDR1 and CDR2: SGHNT, YYREEE (reference sequence). The CDR3 here is CASSRTSGGAHEQFF. DNA of the CDR3: TGTGCCAGCAGCAGAACTAGCGGGGGGGCCCATGAGCAGTTCTTC.

This clonotype is large (0.1 to 1%) in the sample. The chain recombines TRBV10-3 with TRBJ2-7; the match to TRBD2 covers 13 bases. CDR3 length: 14 amino acids. Germline CDR1 reads ENHRY; CDR2 reads SYGVKD. After removal of 10 bases from V and 5 bases from J, the junction contained 8 bases not matched to a gene. This CDR3 reads CATTSGGAANEQYF. The CDR3 nucleotides read TGTGCCACTACTAGCGGGGGGGCGGCGAACGAGCAGTACTTC.

This clonotype was counted only a few times. Here the CDR3 reads CAWRSAGNTGELFF. CDR3 sequence (DNA): TGTGCCTGGAGGTCGGCAGGGAACACCGGGGAGCTGTTTTTT. The V call is TRBV30, the J call TRBJ2-2; D call uncertain. The germline CDR1 and CDR2 sequences are GTSNPN and SVGIG (reference sequence). V lost 3 bases and J lost 1, with 9 bases in between. The CDR3 totals 14 residues.

The table lists this clonotype with a few counts. This rearrangement joins TRBV10-3 to TRBJ1-4; 7 bases map to TRBD1. Looked up from germline, CDR1 is ENHRY and CDR2 is SYGVKD. V was clipped by 2 bases and J by 6 bases; unmatched bases: 6. This CDR3 is 15 amino acids long. The CDR3 nucleotides are TGTGCCATCAGTGAGACGAGAGGGGGCGATGAAAAACTGTTTTTT. Amino acids: CAISETRGGDEKLFF.

A note on this clonotype: The CDR3 does not close with the conserved phenylalanine or tryptophan, likely indicating a read error. The chain combines TRBV6-2 or TRBV6-3 with TRBJ1-1; TRBD1 matches 7 bases. V shed 0 bases and J 0 bases; nucleotides not matched to a gene: 4. The CDR3 runs 16 residues. The V gene's germline CDR1 is MNHEY and CDR2 SVGEGT. The CDR3 reads CASSYSRGGMNTEAFC. The CDR3 DNA sequence: TGTGCCAGCAGTTACTCCAGGGGGGGAATGAACACTGAAGCTTTCTGT.

This clonotype counts as large (0.1 to 1%). The genes are TRBV11-2 and TRBJ1-5; possible D gene TRBD1, 6 bases. Per germline, CDR1 SGHAT and CDR2 FQNNGV. V shed 1 base and J shed 3 bases, with 7 bases lying between them. There are 14 residues in the CDR3. CDR3: CASSLAGDNQPQHF. The CDR3 DNA sequence: TGTGCCAGCAGCTTAGCAGGGGACAATCAGCCCCAGCATTTT.

This clonotype has just a few counts. V usage is TRBV25-1 and J usage is TRBJ1-5; no definite D call. Between the trimmed V and J ends, which lost 6 bases and 4 bases, there was a span of 13 bases. Germline V CDR1 and CDR2: MGHDK, SYGVNS. The CDR3 loop spans 14 amino acids. The CDR3 DNA is TGTGCCAGCAGAATCACGGGTGAGAATCAGCCCCAGCATTTT. Its translation: CASRITGENQPQHF.

This clonotype has more than one count but fewer than ten. This chain uses TRBV12-3 or TRBV12-4 with TRBJ1-1; possibly TRBD1 for D (6 bases). Trimming left V 5 bases short and J 3 bases short, with 16 bases between. The CDR3 spans 15 residues. The CDR3 nucleotides are TGTGCCAGCAGTAAAACAGGGTCTTCTCACACTGAAGCTTTCTTT. Translated: CASSKTGSSHTEAFF.

This clonotype is large (0.1 to 1%) in the sample. The chain uses TRBV5-1 and TRBJ2-7; no firm D call. Trimming shortened V by 0 bases and J by 1 base, and 11 bases separated the two germline ends. The CDR3 is 15 amino acids. The germline V gene has CDR1 SGHRS and CDR2 YFSETQ. The DNA of the CDR3 is TGCGCCAGCAGCTTGGACAGAGGCGATTCCTACGAGCAGTACTTC. It translates to CASSLDRGDSYEQYF.

This clonotype is termed large. The CDR3 DNA is TGTGCCATCAGTGACAACAATCAGCCCCAGCATTTT. Its protein is CAISDNNQPQHF. The chain recombines TRBV10-3 with TRBJ1-5, with no clear D. The CDR3 runs 12 residues. Germline-derived CDR1 and CDR2 are ENHRY and SYGVKD. Trimming left V 3 bases short and J 3 bases short, with 3 bases between.

Within the sample, this clonotype is large (0.1 to 1%). The CDR3 region is CASRPGTGISYNEQFF. The CDR3 region has the DNA TGTGCCAGCAGACCCGGGACAGGCATCTCCTACAATGAGCAGTTCTTC. The rearrangement joins TRBV11-2 to TRBJ2-1, with TRBD1 identical over 8 bases. There are 16 residues in the CDR3. The V gene end was trimmed by 6 bases and the J gene end by 0 bases; junction bases not matched to a gene: 7. Germline CDR1 is SGHAT and CDR2 is FQNNGV. Variable domain in full (rest from reference TRBV11-2 and TRBJ2-1): EAGVAQSPRYKIIEKRQSVAFWCNPISGHATLYWYQQILGQGPKLLIQFQNNGVVDDSQLPKDRFSAERLKGVDSTLKIQPAKLEDSAVYLCASRPGTGISYNEQFFGPGTRLTVL.

This chain links TRBV15 with TRBJ2-3, with D possibly being TRBD2 (7 bases). Germline loops: CDR1 LNHNV, CDR2 YYDKDF (reference sequence). This CDR3 region has 18 residues. Trimming cost V 0 bases and J 5 bases, with 21 bases left between them. CDR3 nucleotides: TGTGCCACCAGCAGAGATTATACCTCGGGGGGCGTCGAAGATACGCAGTATTTT. Amino acids: CATSRDYTSGGVEDTQYF.

This clonotype was picked up a small number of times. The V call is TRBV6-1, the J call TRBJ2-5; the match to TRBD1 covers 8 bases. The CDR3 is 18 residues long. Germline V gene lookup returns CDR1 MNHNS and CDR2 SASEGT. The trim removed 1 base at V and 5 bases at J, leaving 15 bases unmatched. CDR3 protein: CASSEGSWAGGLGETQYF. In nucleotides, the CDR3 is TGTGCCAGCAGTGAAGGGAGTTGGGCAGGGGGCTTGGGGGAGACCCAGTACTTC.

By its share, this clonotype is large. The CDR3 loop reads CAWSGGQDNSPLHF. In DNA form, the CDR3 reads TGTGCCTGGAGCGGGGGGCAAGATAATTCACCCCTCCACTTT. The chain has TRBV30 and TRBJ1-6; D perhaps matches TRBD1 (6 bases). CDR1 and CDR2 from the germline V gene are GTSNPN and SVGIG (reference sequence). V lost 3 bases and J lost 5, with 11 bases in between. The CDR3 contains 14 residues. The whole variable domain, remainder taken from reference TRBV30 and TRBJ1-6, is SQTIHQWPATLVQPVGSPLSLECTVEGTSNPNLYWYRQAAGRGLQLLFYSVGIGQISSEVPQNLSASRPQDRQFILSSKKLLLSDSGFYLCAWSGGQDNSPLHFGNGTRLTVT.

This clonotype was detected a few times. CDR3 bases: TGTGCCATCGGGACCGGATATGGCTACACCTTC. Amino acid sequence: CAIGTGYGYTF. The chain joins TRBV10-3 to TRBJ1-2, with D possibly TRBD1 on 5 matching bases. Germline CDR1 is ENHRY and CDR2 is SYGVKD. The CDR3 contains 11 residues. V lost 8 bases, J lost 5 bases, and 9 bases lay in between.

This chain connects TRBV19 to TRBJ2-3; TRBD2 aligns across 10 bases. The trim removed 3 bases at V and 1 base at J, leaving 1 base unmatched. The CDR3 has 15 residues. CDR1 is LNHDA, CDR2 SQIVND, per germline (reference sequence). For the CDR3, the DNA is TGTGCCAGTAGTATGCTAGCGGGAGGCACAGATACGCAGTATTTT. It encodes CASSMLAGGTDTQYF.

Sample share makes this clonotype large (0.1 to 1%). The chain uses TRBV28 and TRBJ2-1; TRBD1 agrees at 8 bases. In germline, CDR1 is MDHEN, CDR2 SYDVKM. The CDR3 spans 14 residues. The V gene end was trimmed by 7 bases and the J gene end by 8 bases; junction bases not matched to a gene: 10. CDR3 in amino acids: CASTRQGARYEQFF. As DNA, the CDR3 is TGTGCCAGCACTCGGCAGGGGGCGCGATATGAGCAGTTCTTC. Full variable domain (missing parts from reference TRBV28 and TRBJ2-1): DVKVTQSSRYLVKRTGEKVFLECVQDMDHENMFWYRQDPGLGLRLIYFSYDVKMKEKGDIPEGYSVSREKKERFSLILESASTNQTSMYLCASTRQGARYEQFFGPGTRLTVL.

This clonotype has a handful of counts. The V gene is TRBV10-3, the J gene TRBJ2-5; TRBD2 aligns across 9 bases. Germline loops: CDR1 ENHRY, CDR2 SYGVKD. CDR3 length equals 17 residues. V was pared by 0 bases and J by 3 bases, with 8 bases of the junction left unmatched. The CDR3 sequence is CAISESIVSGSEETQYF. CDR3 in DNA: TGTGCCATCAGTGAGTCGATTGTTAGCGGGAGTGAAGAGACCCAGTACTTC.

The chain couples TRBV12-3 or TRBV12-4 to TRBJ1-1, with D possibly being TRBD1 (5 bases). The CDR3 contains 12 residues. Trimming took off 8 bases at V and 4 bases at J, with 11 bases between the two ends. DNA of the CDR3: TGTGCCAGCGCTCCGGGGGGCACTGAAGCTTTCTTT. This gives the protein CASAPGGTEAFF.

The J gene is TRBJ2-1, the V gene TRBV4-2; the match to TRBD2 covers 12 bases. Per the germline V gene, CDR1 is LGHNA and CDR2 is YNFKEQ. With V trimmed by 5 bases and J by 10 bases, 18 bases remained unmatched. This CDR3 has 18 residues. The CDR3 sequence: CASSTEPDLAGGLEEQFF. CDR3 in DNA: TGTGCCAGCAGCACCGAACCCGACCTAGCGGGAGGGCTGGAGGAGCAGTTCTTC.

By frequency in the sample, this clonotype is large. The chain has TRBV7-3 and TRBJ2-1; D is tentatively TRBD1 or TRBD2 (6 bases each). The ends were cut back, 8 bases at V and 4 bases at J, with 18 bases in the middle. This CDR3 spans 15 amino acids. Per the germline V gene, CDR1 is SGHTA and CDR2 is FQGTGA. This chain's CDR3 is CASSFGIGGYNEQFF. The CDR3 DNA is TGTGCCAGCTCCTTCGGGATAGGGGGGTACAATGAGCAGTTCTTC.

The V gene is TRBV6-1, the J gene TRBJ2-3, with TRBD1 matching over 8 bases. The germline CDR1 and CDR2 sequences are MNHNS and SASEGT. The CDR3 is 14 amino acids. V gave up 7 bases and J gave up 2 bases; unmatched junction bases: 5. The DNA for the CDR3 is TGTGCCAGCACTACGGACAGGGCCACAGATACGCAGTATTTT. Translating it yields CASTTDRATDTQYF.

This clonotype qualifies as large (0.1 to 1%). This chain uses TRBV6-1 with TRBJ1-2; D not resolved. Germline CDR1 and CDR2: MNHNS and SASEGT. Trimming left V 6 bases short and J 6 bases short, with 14 bases between. CDR3 length: 13 residues. CDR3 loop: CASSASANNGYTF. CDR3 nucleotides: TGTGCCAGCAGCGCCTCGGCAAACAATGGCTACACCTTC.

Of note for this clonotype: It may be a read error: a sequence one base away is much more abundant. The V call is TRBV6-1, the J call TRBJ2-5, with D tentatively TRBD2 (6 bases). From germline, CDR1 is MNHNS and CDR2 SASEGT. The length of the CDR3 is 14 residues. In DNA form, the CDR3 reads TGTGCCAGCAGTGATGGCGGGGAACAAGCGACCCAGTACTTC. Translation gives CASSDGGEQATQYF.

CDR3 DNA: TGTGCCAGCAGTGACTCGAGCGGAAGCTCCTACAATGAGCAGTTCTTC. Protein product: CASSDSSGSSYNEQFF. V and J are TRBV6-4 and TRBJ2-1, with D tentatively TRBD2 (5 bases). The CDR3 loop spans 16 amino acids. Trimming left V 0 bases short and J 0 bases short, with 9 bases between. Germline V gives CDR1 MRHNA, CDR2 SNTAGT.

This clonotype ranks as large. V gene TRBV3-1 combines with J gene TRBJ2-2, with 9 bases identical to TRBD1. J gave up 4 bases and V 7 bases, and 7 bases lay outside the gene matches. Germline assignment: CDR1 LGHDT and CDR2 YNNKEL (reference sequence). CDR3 length: 15 amino acids. In DNA form, the CDR3 reads TGTGCCAGCACGGGACAGGGTGTCACCACCGGGGAGCTGTTTTTT. Its protein product is CASTGQGVTTGELFF. Variable domain in full (rest from reference TRBV3-1 and TRBJ2-2): DTAVSQTPKYLVTQMGNDKSIKCEQNLGHDTMYWYKQDSKKFLKIMFSYNNKELIINETVPNRFSPKSPDKAHLNLHINSLELGDSAVYFCASTGQGVTTGELFFGEGSRLTVL.